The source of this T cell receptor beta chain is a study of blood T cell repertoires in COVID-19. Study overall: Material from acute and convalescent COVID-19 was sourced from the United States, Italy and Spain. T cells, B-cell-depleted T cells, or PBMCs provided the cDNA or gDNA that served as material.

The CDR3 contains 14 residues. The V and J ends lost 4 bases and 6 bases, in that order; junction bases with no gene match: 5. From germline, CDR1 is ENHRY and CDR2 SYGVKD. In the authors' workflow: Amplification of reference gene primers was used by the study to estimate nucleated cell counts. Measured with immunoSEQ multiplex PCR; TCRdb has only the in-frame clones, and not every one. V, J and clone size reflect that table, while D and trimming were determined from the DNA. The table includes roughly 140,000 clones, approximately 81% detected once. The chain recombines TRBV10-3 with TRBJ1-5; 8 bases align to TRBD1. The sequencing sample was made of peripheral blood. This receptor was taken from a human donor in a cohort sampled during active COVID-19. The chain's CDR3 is CAISGGQEGQPQHF. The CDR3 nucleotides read TGTGCCATCAGTGGGGGACAGGAGGGTCAGCCCCAGCATTTT.